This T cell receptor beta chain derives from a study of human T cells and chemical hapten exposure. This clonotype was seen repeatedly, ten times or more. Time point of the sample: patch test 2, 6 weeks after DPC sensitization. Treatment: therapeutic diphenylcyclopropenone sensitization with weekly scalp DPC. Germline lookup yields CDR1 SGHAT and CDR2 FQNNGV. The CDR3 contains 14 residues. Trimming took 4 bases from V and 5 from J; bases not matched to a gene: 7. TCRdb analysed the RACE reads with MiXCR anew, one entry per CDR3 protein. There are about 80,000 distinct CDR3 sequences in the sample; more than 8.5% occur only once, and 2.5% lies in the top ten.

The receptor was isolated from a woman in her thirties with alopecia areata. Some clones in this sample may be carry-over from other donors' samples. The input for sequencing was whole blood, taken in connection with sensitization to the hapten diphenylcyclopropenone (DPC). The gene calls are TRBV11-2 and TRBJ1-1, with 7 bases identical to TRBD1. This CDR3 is CASSSGQKWTEAFF. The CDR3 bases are TGTGCCAGCAGCTCGGGACAGAAGTGGACTGAAGCTTTCTTT. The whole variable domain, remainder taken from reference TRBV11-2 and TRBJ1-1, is EAGVAQSPRYKIIEKRQSVAFWCNPISGHATLYWYQQILGQGPKLLIQFQNNGVVDDSQLPKDRFSAERLKGVDSTLKIQPAKLEDSAVYLCASSSGQKWTEAFFGQGTRLTVV.